This T cell receptor (beta chain) appears in the sequencing data of a study of T cells in localized non-small cell lung cancer. Only in-frame clones appear in the TCRdb table, and some are missing; sequencing was by immunoSEQ multiplex PCR. This table has 40,000 to 55,000 clones, about 76% appearing once. Findings of the study overall: Median roughly 57 top-100 tumor clones were shared with paired adjacent lung. There was higher T cell clonality in uninvolved adjacent lung than in tumor, and it was highest there.

This CDR3 has 15 amino acids. CDR1 is MNHEY and CDR2 is SVGAGI in the germline V gene. The germline V and J ends were trimmed by 2 bases and 4 bases, with 15 bases remaining between them. Concerning this clone itself: Its target is unknown.

V usage is TRBV6-5 and J usage is TRBJ2-7, with D tentatively TRBD2 (5 bases). This TCR was recovered from a man aged 40-75 years with stage III lung adenocarcinoma. The source was peripheral blood mononuclear cells, collected before any cancer treatment. The CDR3 here is CASSYVPGYGYEQYF. CDR3 DNA: TGTGCCAGCAGTTACGTCCCGGGGTACGGATACGAGCAGTACTTC.